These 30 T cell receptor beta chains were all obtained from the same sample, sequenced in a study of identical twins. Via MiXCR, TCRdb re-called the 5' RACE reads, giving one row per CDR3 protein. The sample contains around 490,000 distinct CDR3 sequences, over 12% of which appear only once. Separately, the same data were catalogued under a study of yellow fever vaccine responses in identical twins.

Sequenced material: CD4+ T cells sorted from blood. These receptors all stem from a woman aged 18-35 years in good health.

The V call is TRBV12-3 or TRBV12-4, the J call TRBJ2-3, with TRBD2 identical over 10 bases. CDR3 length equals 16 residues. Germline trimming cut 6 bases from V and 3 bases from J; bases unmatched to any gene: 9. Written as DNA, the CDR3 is TGTGCCAGCAGCATCCTAGCGGGAGCGGTGACAGATACGCAGTATTTT. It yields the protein CASSILAGAVTDTQYF.

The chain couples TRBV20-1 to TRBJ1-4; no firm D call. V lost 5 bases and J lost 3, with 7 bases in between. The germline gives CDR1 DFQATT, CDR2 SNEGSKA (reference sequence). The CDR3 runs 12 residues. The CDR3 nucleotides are TGCAGTGCTTCTCTCTCTAATGAAAAACTGTTTTTT. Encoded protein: CSASLSNEKLFF.

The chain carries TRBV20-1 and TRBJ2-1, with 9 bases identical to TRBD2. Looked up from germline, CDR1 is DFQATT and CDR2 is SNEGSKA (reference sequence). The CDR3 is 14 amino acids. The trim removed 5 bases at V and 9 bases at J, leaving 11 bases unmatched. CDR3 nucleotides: TGCAGTGCTGGCGGGACTAGCCATTTGGGTGAGCAGTTCTTC. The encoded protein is CSAGGTSHLGEQFF.

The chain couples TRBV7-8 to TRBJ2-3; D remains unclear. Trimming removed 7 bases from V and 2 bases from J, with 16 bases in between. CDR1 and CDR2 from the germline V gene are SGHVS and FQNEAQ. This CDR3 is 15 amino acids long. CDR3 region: CASMPVNFNTDTQYF. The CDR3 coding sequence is TGTGCCAGCATGCCAGTTAATTTTAACACAGATACGCAGTATTTT.

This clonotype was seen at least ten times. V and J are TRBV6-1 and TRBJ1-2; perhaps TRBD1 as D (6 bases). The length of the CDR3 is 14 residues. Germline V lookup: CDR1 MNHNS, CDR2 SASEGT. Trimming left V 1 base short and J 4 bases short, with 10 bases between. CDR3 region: CASSEGWTVYGYTF. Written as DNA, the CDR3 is TGTGCCAGCAGTGAAGGGTGGACAGTCTATGGCTACACCTTC.

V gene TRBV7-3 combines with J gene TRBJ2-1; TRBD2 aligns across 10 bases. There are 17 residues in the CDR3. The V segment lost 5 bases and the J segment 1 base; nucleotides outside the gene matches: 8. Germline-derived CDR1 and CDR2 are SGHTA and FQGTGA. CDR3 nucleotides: TGTGCCAGCAGCCCAGGTAGCGGGAGGACGTCCTACAATGAGCAGTTCTTC. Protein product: CASSPGSGRTSYNEQFF.

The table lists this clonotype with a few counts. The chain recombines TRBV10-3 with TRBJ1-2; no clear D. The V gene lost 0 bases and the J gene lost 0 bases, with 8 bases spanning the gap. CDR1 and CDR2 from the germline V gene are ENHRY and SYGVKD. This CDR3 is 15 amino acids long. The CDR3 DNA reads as TGTGCCATCAGTGAGTCTGCAGGAACTAACTATGGCTACACCTTC. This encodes CAISESAGTNYGYTF.

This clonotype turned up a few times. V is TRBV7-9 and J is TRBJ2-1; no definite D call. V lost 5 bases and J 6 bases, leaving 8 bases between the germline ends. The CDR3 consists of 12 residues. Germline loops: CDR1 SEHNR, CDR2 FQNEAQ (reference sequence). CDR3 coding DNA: TGTGCCAGCAGCCTCCTGATCAATGAGCAGTTCTTC. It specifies CASSLLINEQFF.

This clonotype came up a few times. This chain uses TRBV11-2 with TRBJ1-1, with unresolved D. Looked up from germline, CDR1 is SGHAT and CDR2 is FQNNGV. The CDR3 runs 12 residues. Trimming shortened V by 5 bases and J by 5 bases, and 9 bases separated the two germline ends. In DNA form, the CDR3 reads TGTGCCAGCAGCAGCCGTAGGACTGAAGCTTTCTTT. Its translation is CASSSRRTEAFF.

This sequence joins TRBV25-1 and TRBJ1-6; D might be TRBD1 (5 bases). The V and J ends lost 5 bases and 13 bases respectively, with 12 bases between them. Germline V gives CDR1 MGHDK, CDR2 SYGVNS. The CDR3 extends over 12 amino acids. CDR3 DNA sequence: TGTGCCAGCAGTCATCCGGGACTCCCCCTCCACTTT. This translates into CASSHPGLPLHF.

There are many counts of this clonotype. The CDR3, as DNA: TGTGCCAGCAGGCAATTGAGCAATCAGCCCCAGCATTTT. It codes for CASRQLSNQPQHF. The chain has TRBV12-3 or TRBV12-4 and TRBJ1-5; no clear D. The CDR3 has 13 residues. V lost 6 bases and J 1 base, leaving 7 bases between the germline ends.

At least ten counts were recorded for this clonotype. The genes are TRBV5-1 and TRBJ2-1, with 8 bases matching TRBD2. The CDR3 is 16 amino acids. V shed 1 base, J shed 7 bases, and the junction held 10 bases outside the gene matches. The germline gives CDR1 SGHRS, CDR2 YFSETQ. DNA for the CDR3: TGCGCCAGCAGCTTGACTAGCGGCTGGGGGTGGAATGAGCAGTTCTTC. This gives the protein CASSLTSGWGWNEQFF.

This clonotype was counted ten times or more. Here the CDR3 DNA reads TGTGCCAGCTCACCACCGGCGGGGGGGCGGCATACGCAGTATTTT. It encodes CASSPPAGGRHTQYF. V usage is TRBV18 and J usage is TRBJ2-3; 9 bases align to TRBD2. The CDR3 runs to 15 residues. After removal of 0 bases from V and 7 bases from J, the junction contained 5 bases not matched to a gene. Germline values: CDR1 KGHSH, CDR2 LQKENI.

CDR3 coding DNA: TGCGCCAGCAGCGCTGGACAGTTCCGCTCCTACGAGCAGTACTTC. Encoded protein: CASSAGQFRSYEQYF. The chain is built from TRBV10-2 and TRBJ2-7; TRBD1 might be the D (6 bases). Looked up from germline, CDR1 is WSHSY and CDR2 is SAAADI. V dropped 6 bases and J dropped 0 bases, with 15 bases sitting between them. The CDR3 runs to 15 residues.

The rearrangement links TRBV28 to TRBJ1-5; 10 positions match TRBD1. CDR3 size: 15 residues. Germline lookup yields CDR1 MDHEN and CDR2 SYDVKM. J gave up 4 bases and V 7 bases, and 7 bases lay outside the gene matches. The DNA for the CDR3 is TGTGCCAGCAAGCCCCGGGACAGGGGTAATCAGCCCCAGCATTTT. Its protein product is CASKPRDRGNQPQHF.

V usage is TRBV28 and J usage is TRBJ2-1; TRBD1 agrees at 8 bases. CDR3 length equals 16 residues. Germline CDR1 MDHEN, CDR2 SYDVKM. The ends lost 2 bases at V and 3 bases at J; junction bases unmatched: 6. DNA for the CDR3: TGTGCCAGCAGTTTACCAGGACAGGGACTCTACAATGAGCAGTTCTTC. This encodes CASSLPGQGLYNEQFF.

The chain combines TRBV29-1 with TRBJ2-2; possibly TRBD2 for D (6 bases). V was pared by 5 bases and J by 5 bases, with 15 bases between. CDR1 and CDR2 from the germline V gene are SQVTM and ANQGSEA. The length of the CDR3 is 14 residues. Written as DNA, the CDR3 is TGCAGCGTTAAACGGGGGAGACAGACCGGGGAGCTGTTTTTT. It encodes CSVKRGRQTGELFF.

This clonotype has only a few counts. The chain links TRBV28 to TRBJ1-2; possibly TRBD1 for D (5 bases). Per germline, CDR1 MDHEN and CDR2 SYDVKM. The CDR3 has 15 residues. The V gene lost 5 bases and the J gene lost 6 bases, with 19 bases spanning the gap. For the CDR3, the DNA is TGTGCCAGCAGTATTCCGGGACGGAGCCTGGATGGCTACACCTTC. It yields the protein CASSIPGRSLDGYTF.

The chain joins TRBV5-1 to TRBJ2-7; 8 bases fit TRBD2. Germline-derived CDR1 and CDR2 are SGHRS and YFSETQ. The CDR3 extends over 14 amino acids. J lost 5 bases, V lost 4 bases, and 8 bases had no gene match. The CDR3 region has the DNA TGCGCCAGCAGCCGGGGGGGACAAAACGACGAGCAGTACTTC. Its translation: CASSRGGQNDEQYF.

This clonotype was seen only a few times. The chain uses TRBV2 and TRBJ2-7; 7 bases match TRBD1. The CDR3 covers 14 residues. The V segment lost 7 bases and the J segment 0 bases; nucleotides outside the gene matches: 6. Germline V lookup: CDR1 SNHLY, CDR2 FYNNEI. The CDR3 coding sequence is TGTGCCAGCAAAACACAGGGGAGCTCCTACGAGCAGTACGTC. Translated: CASKTQGSSYEQYV.

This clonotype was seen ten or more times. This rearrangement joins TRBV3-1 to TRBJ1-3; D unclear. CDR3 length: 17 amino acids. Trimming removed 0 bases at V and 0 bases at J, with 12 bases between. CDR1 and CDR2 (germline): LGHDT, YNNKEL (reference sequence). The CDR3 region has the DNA TGTGCCAGCAGCCAAGATACGCGGCGGAGCTCTGGAAACACCATATATTTT. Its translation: CASSQDTRRSSGNTIYF. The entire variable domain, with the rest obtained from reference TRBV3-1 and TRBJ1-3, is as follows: DTAVSQTPKYLVTQMGNDKSIKCEQNLGHDTMYWYKQDSKKFLKIMFSYNNKELIINETVPNRFSPKSPDKAHLNLHINSLELGDSAVYFCASSQDTRRSSGNTIYFGEGSWLTVV.

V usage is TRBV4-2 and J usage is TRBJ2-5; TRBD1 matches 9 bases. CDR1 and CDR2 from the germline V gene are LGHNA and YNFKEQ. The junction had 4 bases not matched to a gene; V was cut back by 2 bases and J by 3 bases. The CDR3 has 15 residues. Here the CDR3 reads CASSQPDRGEETQYF. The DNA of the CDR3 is TGTGCCAGCAGCCAACCAGACAGGGGGGAAGAGACCCAGTACTTC.

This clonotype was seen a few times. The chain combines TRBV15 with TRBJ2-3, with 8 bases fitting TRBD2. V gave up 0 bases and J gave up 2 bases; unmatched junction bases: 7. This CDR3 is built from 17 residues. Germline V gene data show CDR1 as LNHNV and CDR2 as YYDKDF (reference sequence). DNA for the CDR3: TGTGCCACCAGCAGAGATCTGGTAGCGGGATACACAGATACGCAGTATTTT. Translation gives CATSRDLVAGYTDTQYF. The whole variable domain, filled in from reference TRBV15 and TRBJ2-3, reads DAMVIQNPRYQVTQFGKPVTLSCSQTLNHNVMYWYQQKSSQAPKLLFHYYDKDFNNEADTPDNFQSRRPNTSFCFLDIRSPGLGDTAMYLCATSRDLVAGYTDTQYFGPGTRLTVL.

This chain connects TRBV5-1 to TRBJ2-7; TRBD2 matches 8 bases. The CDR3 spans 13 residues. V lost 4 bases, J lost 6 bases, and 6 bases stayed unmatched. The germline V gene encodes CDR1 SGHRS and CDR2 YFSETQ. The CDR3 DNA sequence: TGCGCCAGCAGCCCTGGGACTAGTGGCGAGCAGTACGTC. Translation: CASSPGTSGEQYV.

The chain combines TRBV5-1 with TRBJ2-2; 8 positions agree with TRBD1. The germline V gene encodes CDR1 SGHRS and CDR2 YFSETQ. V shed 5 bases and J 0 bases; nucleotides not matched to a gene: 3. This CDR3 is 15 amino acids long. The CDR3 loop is CASSRQGSNTGELFF. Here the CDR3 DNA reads TGCGCCAGCAGTCGACAGGGGTCGAACACCGGGGAGCTGTTTTTT.

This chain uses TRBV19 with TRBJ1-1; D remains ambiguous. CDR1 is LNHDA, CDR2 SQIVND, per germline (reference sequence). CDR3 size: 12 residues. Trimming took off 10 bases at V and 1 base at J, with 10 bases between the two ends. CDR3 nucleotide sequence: TGTGCCACCGCCAAGGGGAACACTGAAGCTTTCTTT. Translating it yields CATAKGNTEAFF.

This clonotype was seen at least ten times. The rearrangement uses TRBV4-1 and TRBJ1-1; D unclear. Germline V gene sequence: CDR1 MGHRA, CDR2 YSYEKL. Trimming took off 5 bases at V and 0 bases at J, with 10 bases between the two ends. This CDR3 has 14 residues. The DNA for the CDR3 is TGCGCCAGCAGCGCCCCGACACTGAACACTGAAGCTTTCTTT. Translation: CASSAPTLNTEAFF.

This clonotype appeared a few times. The CDR3 nucleotides are TGTGCCAGCAGTCCGACGGGCGGCACCGGGGAGCTGTTTTTT. It yields the protein CASSPTGGTGELFF. This chain uses TRBV12-3 or TRBV12-4 with TRBJ2-2, with D uncertain. The CDR3 runs 14 residues. V dropped 5 bases and J dropped 4 bases, with 11 bases sitting between them.

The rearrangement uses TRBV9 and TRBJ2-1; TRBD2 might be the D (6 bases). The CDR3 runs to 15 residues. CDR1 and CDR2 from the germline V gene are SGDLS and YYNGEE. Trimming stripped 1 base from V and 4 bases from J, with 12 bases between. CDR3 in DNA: TGTGCCAGCAGCGTATTGGGTAGCGGATACAATGAGCAGTTCTTC. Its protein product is CASSVLGSGYNEQFF.

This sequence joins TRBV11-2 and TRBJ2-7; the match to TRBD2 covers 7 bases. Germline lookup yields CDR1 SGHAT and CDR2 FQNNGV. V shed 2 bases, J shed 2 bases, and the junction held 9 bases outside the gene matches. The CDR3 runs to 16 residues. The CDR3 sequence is CASSLLPTSATYEQYF. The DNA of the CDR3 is TGTGCCAGCAGCTTACTTCCAACTAGCGCTACCTACGAGCAGTACTTC.